The T cell receptor beta chain described here comes from a study of T cells after somatic rescue of genetic block. The V end was cut by 0 bases, the J end by 3 bases, with 15 bases between. Germline V gives CDR1 SEHNR, CDR2 FQNEAQ (reference sequence). This CDR3 has 16 residues. TCRdb's copy holds only in-frame clones and misses some; the assay was immunoSEQ multiplex PCR. The sample lists about 120,000 clones, around 90% occurring once. This clone appeared once. This TCR came from a woman between 18 and 30 years old. Sequencing used peripheral blood mononuclear cells (PBMCs). The chain carries TRBV7-9 and TRBJ2-7; D remains unclear. The CDR3 here is CASSLASFGSSYEQYF. Here the CDR3 DNA reads TGTGCCAGCAGCTTAGCGTCCTTTGGGTCCAGCTACGAGCAGTACTTC.